This entry is about one TCR beta chain. The antigen is not known. TCR sequencing used cDNA made by reverse transcription of extracted RNA. Sequenced by immunoSEQ multiplex PCR; TCRdb stores in-frame clones only, minus some. The repertoire holds about 150,000 clones, with more than 75% as singletons. CDR1 is SEHNR, CDR2 FQNEAQ, per germline (reference sequence). V was pared by 5 bases and J by 5 bases, with 11 bases between. This CDR3 spans 13 amino acids. These data are taken from a study of CD8+ T cells in alopecia areata. Study-level information: Treated patients were given 5 to 10 mg oral tofacitinib twice daily. Study findings and constraints: Clonality exceeded that of normal scalp in lesional scalp, most notably in alopecia totalis/universalis. In patients, TCRs were shared less clearly than in mice, and HLA may possibly be involved.

Sequencing was performed on CD8+ T cells sorted from blood, taken at week 0. The TCR sequence derives from a human donor with alopecia areata. The chain links TRBV7-9 to TRBJ2-3; D not resolved. Here the CDR3 reads CASSLPAQDTQYF. As DNA, the CDR3 is TGTGCCAGCAGCCTCCCCGCCCAAGATACGCAGTATTTT.